This T cell receptor beta chain was sequenced in a study of CD8 T cells in ankylosing spondylitis. The CDR3 loop spans 14 amino acids. Trimming removed 6 bases from V and 7 bases from J; junction bases left unmatched: 7. The germline V gene encodes CDR1 SGDLS and CDR2 YYNGEE. Study observations and caveats: Blood of patients with ankylosing spondylitis appeared to be characterized by a TCR beta motif of eight highly homologous variants. Reportedly, disease-linked clones are significantly enriched in ankylosing spondylitis patients' matched synovial fluid.

This clonotype was counted ten times or more. Its antigen is unidentified. Library preparation for TCR beta used quantitative 5'-RACE with molecular barcodes. TCRdb re-derived calls from the 5' RACE reads in MiXCR, one entry per CDR3 protein. The data contain tens of thousands of distinct CDR3 sequences, 6.2% of them seen just once; the ten biggest clones take up roughly 5%. Sequences were obtained from synovial fluid, either unsorted or a sorted T cell fraction (not recorded which). V gene TRBV9 combines with J gene TRBJ2-1; 10 bases are a match to TRBD2. This clonotype was sampled from a male donor with ankylosing spondylitis. The CDR3: CASNLLAGANEQFF. The CDR3 DNA follows: TGTGCCAGCAACCTTCTAGCGGGAGCGAATGAGCAGTTCTTC.